The 17 T cell receptor beta chains below were found in one sample sequenced in a study of shared clonotypes between healthy human individuals. TCRdb's copy holds only in-frame clones and misses some; the assay was immunoSEQ multiplex PCR. The sample contains about 1.4 million clones, roughly 96% of which appear only once. Sequenced sample: naive CD4+ T cells sorted from blood. Subset in this sample: CD45RA+ positively selected. The receptor set was obtained from a man aged 25 to 45 in good health.

V is TRBV7-3 and J is TRBJ1-1; D remains ambiguous. V dropped 4 bases and J dropped 3 bases, with 9 bases sitting between them. CDR3 length: 13 residues. The germline CDR1 and CDR2 sequences are SGHTA and FQGTGA. CDR3 amino acids: CASSSEGYTEAFF. The DNA of the CDR3 is TGTGCCAGCAGCTCGGAGGGATACACTGAAGCTTTCTTT.

This chain connects TRBV15 to TRBJ2-4, with D unresolved. Looked up from germline, CDR1 is LNHNV and CDR2 is YYDKDF (reference sequence). This CDR3 spans 12 amino acids. V lost 2 bases and J lost 7, with 6 bases in between. The CDR3 DNA follows: TGTGCCACCAGCAGATCGGAGAACATTCAGTACTTC. Translated: CATSRSENIQYF.

This rearrangement joins TRBV28 to TRBJ2-7, with D tentatively TRBD2 (6 bases). Germline V lookup: CDR1 MDHEN, CDR2 SYDVKM. Between the trimmed V and J ends, which lost 7 bases and 2 bases, there was a span of 18 bases. The CDR3 is 15 amino acids. The CDR3: CASTNPGGGAYEQYF. Here the CDR3 DNA reads TGTGCCAGCACCAACCCCGGGGGTGGTGCCTACGAGCAGTACTTC.

The chain carries TRBV5-1 and TRBJ2-3; 8 bases are a match to TRBD2. The CDR3 is 14 residues long. Germline CDR1 reads SGHRS; CDR2 reads YFSETQ. With 7 bases clipped from V and 1 base from J, the junction kept 5 bases outside the gene matches. The CDR3 DNA sequence: TGCGCCAGCGGGCTAGCGGGTCGCACAGATACGCAGTATTTT. This translates into CASGLAGRTDTQYF.

The chain carries TRBV10-3 and TRBJ2-5, with D possibly TRBD1 on 5 matching bases. V lost 2 bases, J lost 3 bases, and 10 bases lay in between. Germline-derived CDR1 and CDR2 are ENHRY and SYGVKD. This CDR3 contains 14 residues. The CDR3 sequence: CAISEPGREETQYF. The CDR3 DNA reads TGTGCCATCAGTGAGCCCGGCAGGGAAGAGACCCAGTACTTC.

This rearrangement joins TRBV29-1 to TRBJ2-3, with 12 bases that match TRBD1. Germline assignment: CDR1 SQVTM and CDR2 ANQGSEA. V lost 4 bases and J lost 11; bases outside the gene matches: 10. This CDR3 has 14 amino acids. The CDR3 coding sequence is TGCAGCGTTGGAGACCGGGACAGGGGGCCTGTGCAGTATTTT. Translated, it gives CSVGDRDRGPVQYF.

V gene TRBV5-7 combines with J gene TRBJ2-1; D gene ambiguous. TRBV5-7 is an ORF, and what it does is uncertain. The CDR3 totals 15 residues. Deletions cut 3 bases from V and 4 bases from J, with 14 bases between. CDR3 in amino acids: CASSSVRSVYNEQFF. The CDR3 nucleotides read TGTGCCAGCAGCTCCGTTAGAAGCGTATACAATGAGCAGTTCTTC.

Remarks on this clone: The sample carries other DNA sequences with the same CDR3. The V gene is TRBV11-2, the J gene TRBJ2-7; D remains ambiguous. CDR3 size: 14 residues. Per the germline V gene, CDR1 is SGHAT and CDR2 is FQNNGV. Between the trimmed V and J ends, which lost 1 base and 2 bases, there was a span of 9 bases. CDR3 DNA: TGTGCCAGCAGCTTAGGGGCTGGACCCTACGAGCAGTACTTC. Protein product: CASSLGAGPYEQYF.

The chain uses TRBV18 and TRBJ2-2; no firm D call. The germline gives CDR1 KGHSH, CDR2 LQKENI. V lost 1 base to trimming and J lost 0 bases, with 18 bases between them. The CDR3 covers 19 residues. CDR3 sequence reads: CASSPRPKLGAANTGELFF. The CDR3 nucleotides read TGTGCCAGCTCACCACGCCCTAAGTTGGGCGCGGCGAACACCGGGGAGCTGTTTTTT. Supplemented by reference TRBV18 and TRBJ2-2, the full variable domain reads NAGVMQNPRHLVRRRGQEARLRCSPMKGHSHVYWYRQLPEEGLKFMVYLQKENIIDESGMPKERFSAEFPKEGPSILRIQQVVRGDSAAYFCASSPRPKLGAANTGELFFGEGSRLTVL.

J is TRBJ2-1 and V is TRBV10-3, with unresolved D. The V gene's germline CDR1 is ENHRY and CDR2 SYGVKD. V lost 6 bases, J lost 4 bases, and 10 bases lay in between. The CDR3 has 13 residues. CDR3 protein: CAIRGSEYNEQFF. The DNA of the CDR3 is TGTGCCATCAGGGGATCGGAATACAATGAGCAGTTCTTC.

The rearrangement links TRBV15 to TRBJ2-7; 7 bases are a match to TRBD2. Germline lookup yields CDR1 LNHNV and CDR2 YYDKDF (reference sequence). The CDR3 loop spans 15 amino acids. Trimming cost V 4 bases and J 0 bases; bases outside gene matches: 6. CDR3 DNA: TGTGCCACCAGCATGGGTGGCGGGAGCTCCTACGAGCAGTACTTC. Protein product: CATSMGGGSSYEQYF.

Only one count was recorded for this clone. V is TRBV5-6 and J is TRBJ2-7; weak D call: TRBD2 (7 bases). V gave up 5 bases and J gave up 7 bases, with 19 bases separating them. Germline assignment: CDR1 SGHDT and CDR2 YYEEEE. The CDR3 totals 14 residues. CDR3 DNA: TGTGCCAGCAGACCCACAGGGAACGGGAGGGAGCAGTACTTC. This gives the protein CASRPTGNGREQYF.

V gene TRBV5-4 combines with J gene TRBJ2-3, with TRBD2 matching over 10 bases. This CDR3 is 18 amino acids long. After removal of 1 base from V and 0 bases from J, the junction contained 8 bases not matched to a gene. In germline, CDR1 is SGHNT, CDR2 YYREEE (reference sequence). CDR3 in DNA: TGTGCCAGCAGCTTGCTTTTAAGCGGGAGGGCTAGCACAGATACGCAGTATTTT. It translates to CASSLLLSGRASTDTQYF.

The chain is built from TRBV28 and TRBJ2-1; the D gene is possibly TRBD2 (6 bases). CDR3 length: 16 amino acids. Germline CDR1 MDHEN, CDR2 SYDVKM. V lost 4 bases, J lost 0 bases, and 13 bases lay in between. CDR3 nucleotides: TGTGCCAGCAGTTATTTGGGACTGGGCTCCTACAATGAGCAGTTCTTC. This gives the protein CASSYLGLGSYNEQFF.

In its sample, this clone was seen once. The chain links TRBV30 to TRBJ1-2; a possible D gene is TRBD1 (6 bases). From germline, CDR1 is GTSNPN and CDR2 SVGIG (reference sequence). This CDR3 has 12 residues. With 4 bases removed from V and 4 bases from J, the gap between germline ends came to 10 bases. The CDR3 DNA is TGTGCCTGGAAAGGGGGTAGCTATGGCTACACCTTC. It is translated as CAWKGGSYGYTF.

Comment on this clone: Within the sample, other DNA sequences also encode this same CDR3. The V and J genes are TRBV14 and TRBJ2-1; 11 positions agree with TRBD2. The CDR3 is 14 residues long. Germline assignment: CDR1 SGHDN and CDR2 FVKESK. With 2 bases clipped from V and 7 bases from J, the junction kept 1 base outside the gene matches. The CDR3 DNA is TGTGCCAGCAGCCAACTAGCGGGAGGTAATGAGCAGTTCTTC. Translation: CASSQLAGGNEQFF.

The chain joins TRBV19 to TRBJ2-4; TRBD1 aligns across 11 bases. The ends lost 6 bases at V and 6 bases at J; junction bases unmatched: 7. The CDR3 extends over 15 amino acids. CDR1 is LNHDA, CDR2 SQIVND, per germline (reference sequence). The chain's CDR3 is CASRKPGTGGNIQYF. In nucleotides, the CDR3 is TGTGCCAGTAGAAAACCCGGGACAGGGGGAAACATTCAGTACTTC.